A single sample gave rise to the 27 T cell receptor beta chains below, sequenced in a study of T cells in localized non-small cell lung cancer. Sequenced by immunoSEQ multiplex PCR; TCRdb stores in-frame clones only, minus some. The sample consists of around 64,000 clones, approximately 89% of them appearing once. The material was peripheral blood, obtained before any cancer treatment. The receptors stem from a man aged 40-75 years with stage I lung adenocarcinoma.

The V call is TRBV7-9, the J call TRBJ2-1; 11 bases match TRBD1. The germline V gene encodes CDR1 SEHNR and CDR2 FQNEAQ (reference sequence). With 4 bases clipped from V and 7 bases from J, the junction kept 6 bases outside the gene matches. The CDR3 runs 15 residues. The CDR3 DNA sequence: TGTGCCAGCAGCTCGGACAGGGGGCCTGATAATGAGCAGTTCTTC. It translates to CASSSDRGPDNEQFF.

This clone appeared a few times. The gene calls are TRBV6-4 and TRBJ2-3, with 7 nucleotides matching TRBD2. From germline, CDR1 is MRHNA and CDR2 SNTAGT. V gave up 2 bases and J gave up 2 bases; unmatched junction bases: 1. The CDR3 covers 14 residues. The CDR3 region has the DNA TGTGCCAGCAGTGACGGGACTAACACAGATACGCAGTATTTT. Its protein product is CASSDGTNTDTQYF.

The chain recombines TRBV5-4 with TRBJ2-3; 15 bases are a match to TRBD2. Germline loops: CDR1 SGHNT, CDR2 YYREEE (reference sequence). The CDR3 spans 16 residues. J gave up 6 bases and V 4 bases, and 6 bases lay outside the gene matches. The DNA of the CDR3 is TGTGCCAGCAGCCAGGGACTAGCGGGAGGTCCCGATACGCAGTATTTT. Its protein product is CASSQGLAGGPDTQYF.

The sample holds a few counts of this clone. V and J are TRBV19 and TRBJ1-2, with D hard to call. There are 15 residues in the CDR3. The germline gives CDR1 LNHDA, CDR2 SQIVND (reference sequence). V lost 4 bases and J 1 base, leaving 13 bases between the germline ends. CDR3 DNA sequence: TGTGCCAGTAGTAGACATCAAGGGAATAACTATGGCTACACCTTC. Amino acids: CASSRHQGNNYGYTF.

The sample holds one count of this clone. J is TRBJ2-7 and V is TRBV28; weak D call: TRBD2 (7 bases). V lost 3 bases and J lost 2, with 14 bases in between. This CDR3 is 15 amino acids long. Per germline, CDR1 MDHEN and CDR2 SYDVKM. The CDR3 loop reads CASSLGGARAYEQYF. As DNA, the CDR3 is TGTGCCAGCAGTTTGGGGGGGGCGCGGGCCTACGAGCAGTACTTC.

The CDR3 DNA follows: TGTGCCAGTAGCCCGGGACTAGGGAGGGCCAACGTCCTGACTTTC. Translation gives CASSPGLGRANVLTF. The rearrangement joins TRBV19 to TRBJ2-6; 8 bases line up with TRBD2. The CDR3 has 15 residues. Germline CDR1 LNHDA, CDR2 SQIVND (reference sequence). V dropped 6 bases and J dropped 5; count of bases not matched to a gene: 6. The whole variable domain, remainder taken from reference TRBV19 and TRBJ2-6, is DGGITQSPKYLFRKEGQNVTLSCEQNLNHDAMYWYRQDPGQGLRLIYYSQIVNDFQKGDIAEGYSVSREKKESFPLTVTSAQKNPTAFYLCASSPGLGRANVLTFGAGSRLTVL.

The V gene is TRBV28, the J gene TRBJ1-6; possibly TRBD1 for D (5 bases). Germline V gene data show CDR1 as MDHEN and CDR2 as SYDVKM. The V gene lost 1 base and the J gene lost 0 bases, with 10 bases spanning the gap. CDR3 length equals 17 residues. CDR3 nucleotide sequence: TGTGCCAGCAGTTTATCGGCAGACAGCTCCTATAATTCACCCCTCCACTTT. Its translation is CASSLSADSSYNSPLHF.

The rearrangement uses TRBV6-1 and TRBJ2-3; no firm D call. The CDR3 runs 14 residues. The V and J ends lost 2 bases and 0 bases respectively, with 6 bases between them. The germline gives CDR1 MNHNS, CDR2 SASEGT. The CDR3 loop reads CASSELYSTDTQYF. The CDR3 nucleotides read TGTGCCAGCAGTGAACTATACAGCACAGATACGCAGTATTTT.

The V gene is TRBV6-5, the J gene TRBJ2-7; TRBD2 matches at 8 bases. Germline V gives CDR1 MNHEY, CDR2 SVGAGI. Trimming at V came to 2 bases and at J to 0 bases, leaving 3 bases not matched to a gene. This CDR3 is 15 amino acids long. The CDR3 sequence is CASSYDTSGSYEQYF. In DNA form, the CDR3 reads TGTGCCAGCAGTTACGACACTAGCGGCTCCTACGAGCAGTACTTC.

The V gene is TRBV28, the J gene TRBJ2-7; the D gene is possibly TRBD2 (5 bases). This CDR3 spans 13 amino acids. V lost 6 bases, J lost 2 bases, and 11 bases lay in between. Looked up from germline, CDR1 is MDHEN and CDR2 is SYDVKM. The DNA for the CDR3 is TGTGCCAGCAGCCTGAAGGGAGCCTACGAGCAGTACTTC. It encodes CASSLKGAYEQYF.

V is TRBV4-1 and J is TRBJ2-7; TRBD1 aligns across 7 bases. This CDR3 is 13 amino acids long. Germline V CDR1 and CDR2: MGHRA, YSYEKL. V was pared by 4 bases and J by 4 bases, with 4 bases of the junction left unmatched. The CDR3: CASSPRQGYEQYF. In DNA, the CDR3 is TGCGCCAGCAGCCCCAGACAGGGTTACGAGCAGTACTTC.

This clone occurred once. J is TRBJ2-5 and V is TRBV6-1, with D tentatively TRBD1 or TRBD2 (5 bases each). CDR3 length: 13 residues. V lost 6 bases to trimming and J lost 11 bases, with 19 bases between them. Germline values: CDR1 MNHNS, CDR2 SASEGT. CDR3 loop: CASRYGGPLEQYF. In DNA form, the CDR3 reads TGTGCCAGCAGGTATGGGGGTCCCCTAGAGCAGTACTTC.

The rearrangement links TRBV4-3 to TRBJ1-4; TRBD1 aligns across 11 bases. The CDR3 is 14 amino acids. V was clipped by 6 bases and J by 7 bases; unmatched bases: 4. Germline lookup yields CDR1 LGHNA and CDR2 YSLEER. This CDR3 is CASRRDRGSEKLFF. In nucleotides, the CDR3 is TGCGCCAGCAGAAGGGACAGGGGGAGTGAAAAACTGTTTTTT.

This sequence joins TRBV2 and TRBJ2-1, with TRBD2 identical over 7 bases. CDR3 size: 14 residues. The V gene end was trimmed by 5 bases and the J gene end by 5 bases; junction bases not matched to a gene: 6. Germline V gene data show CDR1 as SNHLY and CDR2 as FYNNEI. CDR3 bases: TGTGCCAGCAGTTCCCGGGGACTAAACAATGAGCAGTTCTTC. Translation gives CASSSRGLNNEQFF.

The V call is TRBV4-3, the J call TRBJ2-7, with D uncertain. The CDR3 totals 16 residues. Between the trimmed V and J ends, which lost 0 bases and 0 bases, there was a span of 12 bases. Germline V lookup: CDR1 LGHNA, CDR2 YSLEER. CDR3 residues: CASSQDRTASSYEQYF. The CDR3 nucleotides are TGCGCCAGCAGCCAAGATCGGACGGCGAGCTCCTACGAGCAGTACTTC.

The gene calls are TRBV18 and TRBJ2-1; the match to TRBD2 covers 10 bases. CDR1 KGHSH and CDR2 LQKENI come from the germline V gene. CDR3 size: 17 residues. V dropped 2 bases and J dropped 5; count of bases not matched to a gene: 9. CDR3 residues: CASSPVVSGRRNNEQFF. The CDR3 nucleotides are TGTGCCAGCTCACCAGTGGTTAGCGGGAGGCGTAACAATGAGCAGTTCTTC.

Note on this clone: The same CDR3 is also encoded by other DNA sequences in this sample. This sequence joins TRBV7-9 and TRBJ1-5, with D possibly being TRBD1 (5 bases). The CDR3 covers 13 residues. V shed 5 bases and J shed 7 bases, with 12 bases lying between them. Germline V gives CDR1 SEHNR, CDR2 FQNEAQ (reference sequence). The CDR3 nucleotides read TGTGCCAGCAGCCTAGATGAGGGGCAGCCCCAGCATTTT. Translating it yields CASSLDEGQPQHF.

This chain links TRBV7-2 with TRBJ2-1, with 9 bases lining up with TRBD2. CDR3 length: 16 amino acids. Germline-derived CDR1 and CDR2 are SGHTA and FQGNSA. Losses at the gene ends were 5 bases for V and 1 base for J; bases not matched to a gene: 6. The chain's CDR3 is CASSIIAGASYNEQFF. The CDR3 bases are TGTGCCAGCAGCATTATAGCGGGAGCTTCCTACAATGAGCAGTTCTTC.

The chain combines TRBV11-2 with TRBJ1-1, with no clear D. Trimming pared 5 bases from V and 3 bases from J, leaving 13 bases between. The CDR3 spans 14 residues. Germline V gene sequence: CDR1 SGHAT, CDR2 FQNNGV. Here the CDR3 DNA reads TGTGCCAGCAGCCACTTAGGTGGAGACACTGAAGCTTTCTTT. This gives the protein CASSHLGGDTEAFF.

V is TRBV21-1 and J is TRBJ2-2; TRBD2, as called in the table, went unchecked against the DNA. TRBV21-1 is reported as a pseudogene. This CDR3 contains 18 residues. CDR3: CASRGFLSGRSDTGELFF. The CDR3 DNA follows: TGTGCCAGCAGGGGCTTTCTTAGCGGGAGAAGTGACACCGGGGAGCTGTTTTTT.

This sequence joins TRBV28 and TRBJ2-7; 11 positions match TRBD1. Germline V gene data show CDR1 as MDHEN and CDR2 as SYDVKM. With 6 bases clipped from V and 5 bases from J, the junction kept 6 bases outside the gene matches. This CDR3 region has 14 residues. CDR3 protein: CASSSGQGANEQYF. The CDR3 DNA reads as TGTGCCAGCAGCTCAGGACAGGGGGCCAACGAGCAGTACTTC.

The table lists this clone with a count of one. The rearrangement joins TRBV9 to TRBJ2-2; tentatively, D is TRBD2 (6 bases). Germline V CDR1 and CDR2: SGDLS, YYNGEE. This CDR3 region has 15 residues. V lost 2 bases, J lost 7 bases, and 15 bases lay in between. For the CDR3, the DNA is TGTGCCAGCAGCGTTAGGAGGGCGGGGATCGGGGAGCTGTTTTTT. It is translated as CASSVRRAGIGELFF. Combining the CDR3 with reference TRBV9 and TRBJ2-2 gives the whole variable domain DSGVTQTPKHLITATGQRVTLRCSPRSGDLSVYWYQQSLDQGLQFLIQYYNGEERAKGNILERFSAQQFPDLHSELNLSSLELGDSALYFCASSVRRAGIGELFFGEGSRLTVL.

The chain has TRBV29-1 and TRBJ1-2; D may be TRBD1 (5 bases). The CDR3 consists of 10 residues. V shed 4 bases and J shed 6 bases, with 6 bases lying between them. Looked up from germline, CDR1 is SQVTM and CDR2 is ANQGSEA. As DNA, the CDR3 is TGCAGCGTTGGGGACCATGGCTACACCTTC. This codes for CSVGDHGYTF.

CDR3 coding DNA: TGCGCCAGCAGCTTCGGGACAGGGGAGCAGACCCAGTACTTC. Translated, it gives CASSFGTGEQTQYF. The chain recombines TRBV5-1 with TRBJ2-5; 10 positions match TRBD1. V shed 2 bases, J shed 6 bases, and the junction held 4 bases outside the gene matches. Germline CDR1 SGHRS, CDR2 YFSETQ. The CDR3 loop spans 14 amino acids.

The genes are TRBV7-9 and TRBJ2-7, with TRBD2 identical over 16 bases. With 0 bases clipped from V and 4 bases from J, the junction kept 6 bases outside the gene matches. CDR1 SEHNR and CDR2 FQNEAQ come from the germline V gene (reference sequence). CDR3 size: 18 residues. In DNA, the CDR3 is TGTGCCAGCAGCTTAGCCAACTGGGGACTAGCGGGAGGGTACGAGCAGTACTTC. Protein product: CASSLANWGLAGGYEQYF.

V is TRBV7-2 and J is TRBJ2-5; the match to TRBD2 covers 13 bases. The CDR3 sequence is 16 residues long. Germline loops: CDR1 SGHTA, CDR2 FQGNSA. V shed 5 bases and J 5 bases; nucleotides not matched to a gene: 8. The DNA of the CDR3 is TGTGCCAGCAGCCCTCGAGGACTAGCGGGAGTTGAGACCCAGTACTTC. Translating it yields CASSPRGLAGVETQYF.

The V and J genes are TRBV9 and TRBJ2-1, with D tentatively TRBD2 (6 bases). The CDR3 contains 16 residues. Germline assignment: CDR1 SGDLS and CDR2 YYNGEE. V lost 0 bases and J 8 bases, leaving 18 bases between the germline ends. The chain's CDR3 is CASSVGVRDSWDEQFF. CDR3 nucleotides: TGTGCCAGCAGCGTAGGGGTCCGGGACTCTTGGGATGAGCAGTTCTTC.